This T cell receptor (beta chain) was captured in a study of blood T cell repertoires in COVID-19. Study details: Acute and convalescent COVID-19 specimens originated in the United States, Italy and Spain.

Profiled with immunoSEQ multiplex PCR; TCRdb holds only in-frame clones, not every one. The sample has 200,000 to 250,000 clones, about 83% seen once. This clone was picked up one time. The specimen sequenced was peripheral blood. This TCR came from a human donor in a cohort sampled during active COVID-19.

This CDR3 is CASKKTGGNEKLFF. DNA for the CDR3: TGTGCCAGCAAAAAGACAGGGGGGAATGAAAAACTGTTTTTT. The rearrangement links TRBV6-5 to TRBJ1-4, with 9 bases matching TRBD1. V was clipped by 7 bases and J by 5 bases; unmatched bases: 5. The CDR3 is 14 amino acids. Per germline, CDR1 MNHEY and CDR2 SVGAGI.